This is a list of T cell receptor beta chains from one sample in a study of early T cells in non-severe SARS-CoV-2 infection. TCRdb passed the 5' RACE reads through MiXCR, listing each CDR3 protein once. The sample carries tens of thousands of distinct CDR3 sequences, about 12% recorded once. The specimen sequenced was whole blood. These receptor sequences come from an adult who was a healthcare worker with PCR-confirmed SARS-CoV-2 infection or an uninfected control (not recorded which). CDR3s include the opening cysteine and the closing phenylalanine or tryptophan. Each record gives: D gene, clone size, V gene, J gene, CDR3 DNA, CDR3 protein. A D gene is named only where the DNA matches it firmly. Expanded clones get a size class; other rows say once, few or many, or leave the size out.

D: -; size: few; V: TRBV5-1; J: TRBJ2-2; DNA: TGCGCCAGCAGCCCGTACGCGAACACCGGGGAGCTGTTTTTT; CDR3: CASSPYANTGELFF
D: -; size: -; V: TRBV20-1; J: TRBJ1-2; DNA: TGCAGTGCCCTTTCGGGGGCAGTAGGTGGCTACACCTTC; CDR3: CSALSGAVGGYTF
D: -; size: few; V: TRBV18; J: TRBJ2-1; DNA: TGTGCCAGCTCACAGGGTATCAACAATGAGCAGTTCTTC; CDR3: CASSQGINNEQFF
D: -; size: many; V: TRBV2; J: TRBJ2-1; DNA: TGTGCCAGCAGGGGAGGGGGAGTCCTCTACAATGAGCAGTTCTTC; CDR3: CASRGGGVLYNEQFF
D: -; size: few; V: TRBV5-8; J: TRBJ2-7; DNA: TGTGCCAGCAGCCGGATCCTGCCTTCGTGGTACGAGCAGTACTTC; CDR3: CASSRILPSWYEQYF
D: -; size: many; V: TRBV18; J: TRBJ1-2; DNA: TGTGCCAGCTCACCATCCGCTGGAGGGGATGGCTACACCTTC; CDR3: CASSPSAGGDGYTF
D: TRBD1; size: -; V: TRBV4-1; J: TRBJ2-3; DNA: TGCGCCAGCAGCCAAGATGACAGGGGGCCTTTAACAGATACGCAGTATTTT; CDR3: CASSQDDRGPLTDTQYF
D: -; size: -; V: TRBV12-3/TRBV12-4; J: TRBJ2-7; DNA: TGTGCCAGCAGCCTCAGGGGCCGGTCCTACGAGCAGTACTTC; CDR3: CASSLRGRSYEQYF
D: -; size: -; V: TRBV18; J: TRBJ2-7; DNA: TGTGCCAGCTCACCCCTTGGTGAGGGAGGCGGGGAGCAGTACTTC; CDR3: CASSPLGEGGGEQYF
D: -; size: -; V: TRBV27; J: TRBJ1-4; DNA: TGTGCCAGCAGTCCTAGACCGAGTATTGCAACTAATGAAAAACTGTTTTTT; CDR3: CASSPRPSIATNEKLFF
D: TRBD2; size: many; V: TRBV5-4; J: TRBJ2-1; DNA: TGTGCCAGCAGCGTCACCAGCGGGGGGGCCTACAATGAGCAGTTCTTC; CDR3: CASSVTSGGAYNEQFF
D: TRBD2; size: -; V: TRBV12-3/TRBV12-4; J: TRBJ2-3; DNA: TGTGCCAGCAACCGACTAGCGAGCGCGGGTACGCAGTATTTT; CDR3: CASNRLASAGTQYF
D: TRBD2; size: few; V: TRBV18; J: TRBJ2-5; DNA: TGTGCCAGCTCACCACAGGGACTAGCGGTTCAAGAGACCCAGTACTTC; CDR3: CASSPQGLAVQETQYF
D: TRBD2; size: -; V: TRBV7-2; J: TRBJ2-7; DNA: TGTGCCAGCAGCTTCGGGGGACTACCCTCCTACGAGCAGTACTTC; CDR3: CASSFGGLPSYEQYF
D: -; size: -; V: TRBV3-1; J: TRBJ2-5; DNA: TGTGCCAGCAGCCAAAACACCCAAGAGACCCAGTACTTC; CDR3: CASSQNTQETQYF
D: -; size: many; V: TRBV11-2; J: TRBJ2-5; DNA: TGTGCCAGCAGCTTAGATGTCAGGCCCGCAGAGACCCAGTACTTC; CDR3: CASSLDVRPAETQYF
D: -; size: many; V: TRBV5-5; J: TRBJ1-2; DNA: TGTGCCAGCAGTAACGCCGGGGCAGGGAATGACTATGGCTACACCTTC; CDR3: CASSNAGAGNDYGYTF
D: TRBD2; size: -; V: TRBV7-3; J: TRBJ2-1; DNA: TGTGCCAGCAGCTACGGACTAGCGTGGTCGGCGCAGTTCTTC; CDR3: CASSYGLAWSAQFF
D: -; size: -; V: TRBV27; J: TRBJ2-2; DNA: TGTGCCAGCAGTTTCAGGTCGGGGCCCGGGGAGCTGTTTTTT; CDR3: CASSFRSGPGELFF
D: TRBD1; size: many; V: TRBV12-3/TRBV12-4; J: TRBJ1-6; DNA: TGTGCCAGCAGTTTGAGCGGGACAGGTGGTTCACCCCTCCACTTT; CDR3: CASSLSGTGGSPLHF
D: TRBD2; size: -; V: TRBV7-9; J: TRBJ2-1; DNA: TGTGCCAGCAGCTTACGGCGGGAGTACCGCAATGAGCAGTTCTTC; CDR3: CASSLRREYRNEQFF
D: TRBD2; size: -; V: TRBV6-5; J: TRBJ2-1; DNA: TGTGCCAGCAGCTCGGGGGGGGGAGACAATGAGCAGTTCTTC; CDR3: CASSSGGGDNEQFF
D: -; size: once; V: TRBV2; J: TRBJ1-1; DNA: TGTGCCAGCAGTGAACAGGCTTCTGAAGCTTTCTTT; CDR3: CASSEQASEAFF
D: TRBD2; size: many; V: TRBV5-1; J: TRBJ2-7; DNA: TGCGCCAGCAGCTTGACGCCTGTAGCGGGGGGCCCGCGTCCCTACGAGCAGTACTTC; CDR3: CASSLTPVAGGPRPYEQYF
D: -; size: medium-sized; V: TRBV5-1; J: TRBJ1-2; DNA: TGCGCCAGCAGCTTGGGGCCCTCGAAAAACTATGGCTACACCTTC; CDR3: CASSLGPSKNYGYTF
D: -; size: many; V: TRBV11-2; J: TRBJ1-2; DNA: TGTGCCAGCAGCGCGGGGCCGCGCTATGGCTACACCTTC; CDR3: CASSAGPRYGYTF
D: -; size: few; V: TRBV30; J: TRBJ1-1; DNA: TGTGCCTGGAGAACAGGCTGGAACACTGAAGCTTTCTTT; CDR3: CAWRTGWNTEAFF
D: -; size: many; V: TRBV5-1; J: TRBJ1-1; DNA: TGCGCCAGCAGCTTTGGTTGGGGATCTGAAGCTTTCTTT; CDR3: CASSFGWGSEAFF
D: TRBD1; size: many; V: TRBV6-6; J: TRBJ1-5; DNA: TGTGCCAGCAGTTACGAGGGGGCTTCTCAGCCCCAGCATTTT; CDR3: CASSYEGASQPQHF
D: -; size: many; V: TRBV7-9; J: TRBJ1-1; DNA: TGTGCCAGCAGCTCCGGACAACTCATGAACACTGAAGCTTTCTTT; CDR3: CASSSGQLMNTEAFF
D: -; size: few; V: TRBV7-9; J: TRBJ1-5; DNA: TGTGCCAGCAGCCGAGAGGGTGCGCCCCAGCATTTT; CDR3: CASSREGAPQHF
D: -; size: -; V: TRBV30; J: TRBJ1-1; DNA: TGTGCCTGGGACAGGCGAATGAACACTGAAGCTTTCTTT; CDR3: CAWDRRMNTEAFF
D: -; size: -; V: TRBV29-1; J: TRBJ2-2; DNA: TGCAGCGGCCGTCGAGGCCGGGCTAACACCGGGGAGCTGTTTTTT; CDR3: CSGRRGRANTGELFF
D: -; size: few; V: TRBV7-2; J: TRBJ1-5; DNA: TGTGCCAGCAGCCCCCGTAGCAATCAGCCCCAGCATTTT; CDR3: CASSPRSNQPQHF
D: TRBD1; size: many; V: TRBV5-1; J: TRBJ2-1; DNA: TGCGCCAGCAGCTTGGGATGGACAGGGGTTCATGAGCAGTTCTTC; CDR3: CASSLGWTGVHEQFF
D: -; size: many; V: TRBV19; J: TRBJ2-1; DNA: TGTGCCAGTAGTATCCTGGGACAAGGGGGAGGTGGTGAGCAGTTCTTC; CDR3: CASSILGQGGGGEQFF
D: TRBD1; size: -; V: TRBV13; J: TRBJ1-1; DNA: TGTGCCAGCAGCTTCGGACAGGGCAACTCTGAAGCTTTCTTT; CDR3: CASSFGQGNSEAFF
D: TRBD1; size: -; V: TRBV4-2; J: TRBJ2-3; DNA: TGTGCCAGCAGCCCGGGACAGGGGGCTAGCGGGGCAGATACGCAGTATTTT; CDR3: CASSPGQGASGADTQYF
D: -; size: many; V: TRBV13; J: TRBJ1-5; DNA: TGTGCCAGCAGCTTGGGAGTCGATGGTTGGAGTCAGCCCCAGCATTTT; CDR3: CASSLGVDGWSQPQHF
D: TRBD1; size: few; V: TRBV6-1; J: TRBJ2-2; DNA: TGTGCCAGTGGGAAGTGGACAGGCGACACCGGGGAGCTGTTTTTT; CDR3: CASGKWTGDTGELFF
D: TRBD1; size: -; V: TRBV19; J: TRBJ2-3; DNA: TGTGCCAGTAGTATGACCGACAGGGGGCGCGAGTATTTT; CDR3: CASSMTDRGREYF
D: -; size: -; V: TRBV12-3/TRBV12-4; J: TRBJ1-1; DNA: TGTGCCAGCAGTCCTGTAGGTCTTCCACGGAACACTGAAGCTTTCTTT; CDR3: CASSPVGLPRNTEAFF
D: TRBD2; size: few; V: TRBV18; J: TRBJ2-7; DNA: TGTGCCAGCTCACCTAGCGGGGTACTATACGAGCAGTACTTC; CDR3: CASSPSGVLYEQYF
D: -; size: many; V: TRBV11-2; J: TRBJ2-7; DNA: TGTGCCAGCAGCCCCTCATGGCAGGCTAGCTCCTACGAGCAGTACTTC; CDR3: CASSPSWQASSYEQYF
D: -; size: few; V: TRBV27; J: TRBJ2-1; DNA: TGTGCCAGCAGCGTGCCGGTGAATGAGCAGTTCTTC; CDR3: CASSVPVNEQFF
D: TRBD1; size: many; V: TRBV27; J: TRBJ2-7; DNA: TGTGCCAGCAGAGGGACAGGGCCCTACGAGCAGTACTTC; CDR3: CASRGTGPYEQYF
D: -; size: few; V: TRBV10-2; J: TRBJ2-4; DNA: TGCGCCAGCCGATTGGGGTCGGGAAACATTCAGTACTTC; CDR3: CASRLGSGNIQYF
D: -; size: few; V: TRBV9; J: TRBJ1-5; DNA: TGTGCCAGCAGCGGAGGCCGGGGGAATCAGCCCCAGCATTTT; CDR3: CASSGGRGNQPQHF
D: -; size: few; V: TRBV29-1; J: TRBJ2-2; DNA: TGCAGCGTTAGGGAGGTCGGGGAGCTGTTTTTT; CDR3: CSVREVGELFF
D: -; size: few; V: TRBV12-3/TRBV12-4; J: TRBJ2-1; DNA: TGTGCCAGCAACCTAGCCACATCCTACAATGAGCAGTTCTTC; CDR3: CASNLATSYNEQFF
D: TRBD1; size: -; V: TRBV20-1; J: TRBJ1-5; DNA: TGCAGTGTCCCCACCCTAGGGGGCCGTAATCAGCCCCAGCATTTT; CDR3: CSVPTLGGRNQPQHF
D: -; size: few; V: TRBV14; J: TRBJ2-3; DNA: TGTGCCAGCAGCCAAGAAGGTTTCAGGGCCGATACGCAGTATTTT; CDR3: CASSQEGFRADTQYF
D: TRBD2; size: -; V: TRBV6-5; J: TRBJ2-1; DNA: TGTGCCAGCAGTTCCCGAGCGGGGGGTCCTTACAATGAGCAGTTCTTC; CDR3: CASSSRAGGPYNEQFF
D: -; size: -; V: TRBV7-2; J: TRBJ1-2; DNA: TGTGCCAGCAGCTCCAGACGGACGTATGGCTACACCTTC; CDR3: CASSSRRTYGYTF
D: -; size: many; V: TRBV3-1; J: TRBJ2-3; DNA: TGTGCCAGCAGCCAAGAAAGGAACCTTATCACAGATACGCAGTATTTT; CDR3: CASSQERNLITDTQYF
D: TRBD2; size: -; V: TRBV12-3/TRBV12-4; J: TRBJ2-1; DNA: TGTGCCAGCAGTTCCCTCGGGAGGGGCAATGAGCAGTTCTTC; CDR3: CASSSLGRGNEQFF
D: TRBD1; size: few; V: TRBV6-4; J: TRBJ2-3; DNA: TGTACCCTTACCGGGACAGGGGTGACAGATACGCAGTATTTT; CDR3: CTLTGTGVTDTQYF
D: TRBD1; size: -; V: TRBV19; J: TRBJ1-5; DNA: TGTGCCAGTAGTACCATCATATCGGACAGGGGGCTTCAGCCCCAGCATTTT; CDR3: CASSTIISDRGLQPQHF
D: -; size: many; V: TRBV12-3/TRBV12-4; J: TRBJ2-6; DNA: TGTGCCAGCAGTTTAAGGGTGGACTCTGGGGCCAACGTCCTGACTTTC; CDR3: CASSLRVDSGANVLTF
D: -; size: many; V: TRBV15; J: TRBJ1-6; DNA: TGTGCCACCAGCAGAGCGGCAGCCTCTGCTTCACCCCTCCACTTT; CDR3: CATSRAAASASPLHF